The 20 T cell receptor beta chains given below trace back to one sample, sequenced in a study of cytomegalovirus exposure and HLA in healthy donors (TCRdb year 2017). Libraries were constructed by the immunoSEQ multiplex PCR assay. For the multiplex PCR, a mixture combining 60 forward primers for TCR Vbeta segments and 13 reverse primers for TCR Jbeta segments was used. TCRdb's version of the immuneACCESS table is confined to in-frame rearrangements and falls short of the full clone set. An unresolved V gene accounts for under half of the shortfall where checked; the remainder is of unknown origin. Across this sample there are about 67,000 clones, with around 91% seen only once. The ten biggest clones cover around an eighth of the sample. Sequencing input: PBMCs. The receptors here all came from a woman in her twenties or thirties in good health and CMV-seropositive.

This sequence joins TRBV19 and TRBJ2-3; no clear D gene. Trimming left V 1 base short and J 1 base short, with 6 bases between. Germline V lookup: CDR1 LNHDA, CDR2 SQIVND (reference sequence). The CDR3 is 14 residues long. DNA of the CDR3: TGTGCCAGTAGTATAGTGCAGGGCACAGATACGCAGTATTTT. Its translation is CASSIVQGTDTQYF.

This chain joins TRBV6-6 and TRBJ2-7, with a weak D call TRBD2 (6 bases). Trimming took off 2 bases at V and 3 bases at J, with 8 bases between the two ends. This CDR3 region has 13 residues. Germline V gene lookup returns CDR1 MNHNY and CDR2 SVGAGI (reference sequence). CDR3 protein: CASSYGRNYEQYF. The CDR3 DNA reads TGTGCCAGCAGTTACGGGAGGAACTACGAGCAGTACTTC.

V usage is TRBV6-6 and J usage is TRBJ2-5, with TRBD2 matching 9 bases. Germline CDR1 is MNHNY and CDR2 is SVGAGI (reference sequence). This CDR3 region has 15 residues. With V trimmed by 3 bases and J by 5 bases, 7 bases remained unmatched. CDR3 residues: CASSYGGRARETQYF. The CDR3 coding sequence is TGTGCCAGCAGTTATGGCGGGAGGGCCCGGGAGACCCAGTACTTC.

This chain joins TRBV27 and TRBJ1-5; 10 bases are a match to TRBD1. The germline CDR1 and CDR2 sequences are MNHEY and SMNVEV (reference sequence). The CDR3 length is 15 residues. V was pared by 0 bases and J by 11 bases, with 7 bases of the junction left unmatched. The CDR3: CASSLSGTGVRAQHF. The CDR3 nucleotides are TGTGCCAGCAGTTTATCCGGGACAGGGGTTAGAGCCCAGCATTTT.

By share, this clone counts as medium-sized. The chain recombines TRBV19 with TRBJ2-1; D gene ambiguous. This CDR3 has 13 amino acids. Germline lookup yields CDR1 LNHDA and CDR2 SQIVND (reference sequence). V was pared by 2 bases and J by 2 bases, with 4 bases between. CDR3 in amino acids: CASSITPYNEQFF. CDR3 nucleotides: TGTGCCAGTAGTATAACTCCCTACAATGAGCAGTTCTTC.

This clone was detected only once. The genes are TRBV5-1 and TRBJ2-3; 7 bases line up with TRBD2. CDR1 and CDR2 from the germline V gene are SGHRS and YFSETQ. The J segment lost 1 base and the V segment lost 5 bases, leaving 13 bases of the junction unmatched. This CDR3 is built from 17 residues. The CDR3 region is CASRSSPSGIGTDTQYF. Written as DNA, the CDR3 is TGCGCCAGCAGGAGTTCCCCCAGCGGGATAGGCACAGATACGCAGTATTTT.

The CDR3 region is CASSLSGHSYEQYF. DNA of the CDR3: TGTGCCAGCAGTTTGTCCGGACACTCCTACGAGCAGTACTTC. The chain recombines TRBV27 with TRBJ2-7; D is possibly TRBD1 (5 bases). The germline V and J ends were trimmed by 3 bases and 0 bases, with 9 bases remaining between them. Germline values: CDR1 MNHEY, CDR2 SMNVEV (reference sequence). This CDR3 is 14 amino acids long.

The CDR3 here is CASSELTDEYGYTF. As DNA, the CDR3 is TGTGCCAGCAGTGAGTTGACAGATGAATATGGCTACACCTTC. The V and J genes are TRBV2 and TRBJ1-2, with D possibly TRBD1 on 5 matching bases. Germline V gene lookup returns CDR1 SNHLY and CDR2 FYNNEI. Trimming took 3 bases from V and 5 from J, leaving 13 bases between them. The CDR3 spans 14 residues.

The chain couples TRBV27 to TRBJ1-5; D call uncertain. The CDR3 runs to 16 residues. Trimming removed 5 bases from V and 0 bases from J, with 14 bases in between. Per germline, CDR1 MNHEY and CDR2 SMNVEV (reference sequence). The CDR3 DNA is TGTGCCAGCAGTATCCCCGTGGCATATAGCAATCAGCCCCAGCATTTT. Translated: CASSIPVAYSNQPQHF.

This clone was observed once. The CDR3 DNA is TGTGCCAGCAGTTGGTTAGCGGAGATAAACTACAATGAGCAGTTCTTC. As protein: CASSWLAEINYNEQFF. This sequence joins TRBV27 and TRBJ2-1; possible D gene TRBD2, 6 bases. The CDR3 runs to 16 residues. Germline V gene lookup returns CDR1 MNHEY and CDR2 SMNVEV (reference sequence). Trimming removed 4 bases at V and 3 bases at J, with 16 bases between.

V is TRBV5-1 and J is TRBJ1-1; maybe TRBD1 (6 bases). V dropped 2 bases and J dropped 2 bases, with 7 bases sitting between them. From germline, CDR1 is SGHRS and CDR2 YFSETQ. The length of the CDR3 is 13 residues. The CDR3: CASSFRGNTEAFF. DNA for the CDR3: TGCGCCAGCAGCTTCAGGGGTAACACTGAAGCTTTCTTT.

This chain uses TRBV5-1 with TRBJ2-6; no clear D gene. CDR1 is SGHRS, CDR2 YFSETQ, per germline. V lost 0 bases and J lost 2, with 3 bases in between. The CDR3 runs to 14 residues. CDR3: CASSLATGANVLTF. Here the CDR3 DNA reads TGCGCCAGCAGCTTGGCCACTGGGGCCAACGTCCTGACTTTC. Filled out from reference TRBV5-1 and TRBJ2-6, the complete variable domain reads KAGVTQTPRYLIKTRGQQVTLSCSPISGHRSVSWYQQTPGQGLQFLFEYFSETQRNKGNFPGRFSGRQFSNSRSEMNVSTLELGDSALYLCASSLATGANVLTFGAGSRLTVL.

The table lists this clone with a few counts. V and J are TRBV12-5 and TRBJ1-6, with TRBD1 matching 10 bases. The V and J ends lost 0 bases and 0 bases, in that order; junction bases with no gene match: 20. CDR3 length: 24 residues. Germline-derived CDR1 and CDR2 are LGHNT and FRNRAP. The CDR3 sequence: CASGLVLGRDRGFSTSSYNSPLHF. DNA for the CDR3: TGTGCTAGTGGTTTGGTACTGGGGCGGGACAGGGGTTTCTCGACGAGCTCCTATAATTCACCCCTCCACTTT.

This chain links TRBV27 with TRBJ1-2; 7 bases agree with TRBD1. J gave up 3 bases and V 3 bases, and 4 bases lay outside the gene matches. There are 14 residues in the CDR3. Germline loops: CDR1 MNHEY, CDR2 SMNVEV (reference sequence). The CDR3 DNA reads TGTGCCAGCAGTTTTCGAGGGGGCGACTATGGCTACACCTTC. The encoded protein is CASSFRGGDYGYTF.

CDR3 loop: CASSDTGEGGYTF. The CDR3 coding sequence is TGTGCCAGCAGTGACACAGGGGAAGGCGGCTACACCTTC. J is TRBJ1-2 and V is TRBV6-1, with TRBD1 matching 7 bases. Unmatched junction bases numbered 6, after V lost 3 bases and J lost 8 bases. Germline CDR1 is MNHNS and CDR2 is SASEGT. The CDR3 sequence is 13 residues long.

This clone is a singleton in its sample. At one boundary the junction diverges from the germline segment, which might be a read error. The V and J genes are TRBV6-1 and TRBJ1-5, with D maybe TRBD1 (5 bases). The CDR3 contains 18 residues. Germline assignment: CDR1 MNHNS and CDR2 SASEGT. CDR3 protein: CASSEAGLWTSDNQLQHF. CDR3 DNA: TGTGCCAGCAGTGAAGCAGGGCTATGGACATCGGATAATCAGCTCCAGCATTTT.

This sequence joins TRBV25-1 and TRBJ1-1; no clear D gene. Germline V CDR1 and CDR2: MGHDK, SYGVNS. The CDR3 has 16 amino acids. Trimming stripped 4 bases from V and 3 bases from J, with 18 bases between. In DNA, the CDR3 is TGTGCCAGCAGTGGTGCGGGCGCAGTGAGGGACACTGAAGCTTTCTTT. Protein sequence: CASSGAGAVRDTEAFF.

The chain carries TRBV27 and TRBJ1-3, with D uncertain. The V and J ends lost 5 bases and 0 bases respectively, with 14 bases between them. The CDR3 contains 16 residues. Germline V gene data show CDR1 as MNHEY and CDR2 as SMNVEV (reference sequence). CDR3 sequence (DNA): TGTGCCAGCAGTCCCTTAACATTCACCTCTGGAAACACCATATATTTT. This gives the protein CASSPLTFTSGNTIYF.

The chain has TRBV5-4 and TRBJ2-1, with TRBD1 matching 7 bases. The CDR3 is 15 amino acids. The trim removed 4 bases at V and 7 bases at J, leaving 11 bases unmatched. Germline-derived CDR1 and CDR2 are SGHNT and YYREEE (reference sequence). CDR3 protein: CASSLNRGEGNEQFF. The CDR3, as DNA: TGTGCCAGCAGCCTCAACAGGGGCGAAGGGAATGAGCAGTTCTTC.

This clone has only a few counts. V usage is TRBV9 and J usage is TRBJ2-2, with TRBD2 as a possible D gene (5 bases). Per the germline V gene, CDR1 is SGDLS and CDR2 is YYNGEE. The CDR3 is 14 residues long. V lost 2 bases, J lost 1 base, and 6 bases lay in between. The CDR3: CASSVSGNTGELFF. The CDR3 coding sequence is TGTGCCAGCAGCGTGAGCGGGAACACCGGGGAGCTGTTTTTT.